This TCR beta chain was sequenced in a study of T-cell reconstitution after alpha-beta-depleted transplantation in children. General observations from the study: Reportedly, alpha-beta T cells present about two months post-transplant originated from several hundred expanded clones of graft origin. A year had passed since transplant, and T-cell counts and diversity by then came mostly from newly produced T cells. Some patients showed high day-60 TCRbeta diversity, which derived from surviving recipient T cells and thymic progenitors.

TCRbeta library construction was performed incorporating unique molecular identifiers. MiXCR, applied by TCRdb to the PCR reads, yields one record per CDR3 protein. This table has around 800,000 distinct CDR3 sequences, approximately 15% appearing once. The germline V and J ends were trimmed by 0 bases and 1 base, with 12 bases remaining between them. The CDR3 consists of 16 residues. Comment on this clonotype: Its antigen is not identified.

The source was PBMCs, mostly from graft donor cells, collected 360 days after TCRalphabeta/CD19-depleted stem cell transplant. J is TRBJ2-5 and V is TRBV12-3 or TRBV12-4; D is unresolved. The receptor comes from a male patient aged 10 to 17 who had a stem cell transplant for acute lymphoblastic leukemia, so the T cells may come from the graft donor. Here the CDR3 DNA reads TGTGCCAGCAGTTTAGCACACTCGCGCGGCCAAGAGACCCAGTACTTC. This encodes CASSLAHSRGQETQYF.